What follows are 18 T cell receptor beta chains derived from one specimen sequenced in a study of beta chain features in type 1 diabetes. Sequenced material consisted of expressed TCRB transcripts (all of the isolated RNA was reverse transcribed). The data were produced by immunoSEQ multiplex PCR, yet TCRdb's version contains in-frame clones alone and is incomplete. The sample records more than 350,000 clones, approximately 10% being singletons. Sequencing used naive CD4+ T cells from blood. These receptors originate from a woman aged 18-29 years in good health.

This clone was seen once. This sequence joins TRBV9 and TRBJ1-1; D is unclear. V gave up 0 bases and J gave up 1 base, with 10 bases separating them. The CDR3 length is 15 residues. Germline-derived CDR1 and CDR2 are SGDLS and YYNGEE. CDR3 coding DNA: TGTGCCAGCAGCGTAGTACCAAGGGAGAACACTGAAGCTTTCTTT. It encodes CASSVVPRENTEAFF.

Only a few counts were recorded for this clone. As DNA, the CDR3 is TGTGCCACCGGGAGGGCTTTCAATGAGCAGTTCTTC. This gives the protein CATGRAFNEQFF. The rearrangement joins TRBV6-1 to TRBJ2-1; TRBD2 aligns across 8 bases. The CDR3 contains 12 residues. The junction had 5 bases not matched to a gene; V was cut back by 10 bases and J by 6 bases. Germline CDR1 is MNHNS and CDR2 is SASEGT.

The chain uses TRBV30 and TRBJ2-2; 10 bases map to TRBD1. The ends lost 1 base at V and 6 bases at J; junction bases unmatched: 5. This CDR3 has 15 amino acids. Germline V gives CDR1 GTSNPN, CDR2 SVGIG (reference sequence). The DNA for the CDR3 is TGTGCCTGGAGTGAGGGACAGGGGATATCCGGGGAGCTGTTTTTT. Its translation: CAWSEGQGISGELFF.

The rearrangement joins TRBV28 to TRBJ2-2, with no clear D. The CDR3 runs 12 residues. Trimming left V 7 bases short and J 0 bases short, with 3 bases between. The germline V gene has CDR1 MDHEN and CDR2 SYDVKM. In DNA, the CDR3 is TGTGCCAGCACCTCGAACACCGGGGAGCTGTTTTTT. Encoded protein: CASTSNTGELFF.

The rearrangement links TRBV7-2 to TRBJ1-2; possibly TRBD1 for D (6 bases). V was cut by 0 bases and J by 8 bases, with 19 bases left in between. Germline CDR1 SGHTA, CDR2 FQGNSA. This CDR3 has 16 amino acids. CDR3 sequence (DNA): TGTGCCAGCAGCTTAGCGGTCGGGACACCCCCGAGCGGCTACACCTTC. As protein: CASSLAVGTPPSGYTF.

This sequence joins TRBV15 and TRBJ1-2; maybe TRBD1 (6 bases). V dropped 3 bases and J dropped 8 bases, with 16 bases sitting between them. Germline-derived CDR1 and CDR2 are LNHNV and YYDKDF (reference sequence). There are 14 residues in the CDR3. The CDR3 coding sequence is TGTGCCACCAGCAGCCGACAGGCTTCGGAAGGCTACACCTTC. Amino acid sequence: CATSSRQASEGYTF. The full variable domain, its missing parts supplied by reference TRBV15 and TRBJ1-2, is DAMVIQNPRYQVTQFGKPVTLSCSQTLNHNVMYWYQQKSSQAPKLLFHYYDKDFNNEADTPDNFQSRRPNTSFCFLDIRSPGLGDTAMYLCATSSRQASEGYTFGSGTRLTVV.

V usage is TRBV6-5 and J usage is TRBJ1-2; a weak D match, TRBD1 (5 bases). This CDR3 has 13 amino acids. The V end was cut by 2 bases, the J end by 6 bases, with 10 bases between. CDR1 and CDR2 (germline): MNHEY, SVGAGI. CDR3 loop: CASSYQGRDGYTF. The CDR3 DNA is TGTGCCAGCAGTTACCAGGGACGGGATGGCTACACCTTC.

DNA of the CDR3: TGTGCCAGCAGCCCGCGGACAACGTCCTACGAGCAGTACGTC. This encodes CASSPRTTSYEQYV. The chain carries TRBV7-2 and TRBJ2-7, with a tentative D call TRBD1 (5 bases). Germline V CDR1 and CDR2: SGHTA, FQGNSA. CDR3 length: 14 residues. The V end was cut by 5 bases, the J end by 1 base, with 12 bases between.

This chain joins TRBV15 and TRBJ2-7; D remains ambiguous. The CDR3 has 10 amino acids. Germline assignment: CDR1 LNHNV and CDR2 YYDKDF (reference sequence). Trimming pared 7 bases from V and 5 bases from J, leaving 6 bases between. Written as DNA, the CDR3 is TGTGCCACCACTGGGAACGAGCAGTACGTC. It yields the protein CATTGNEQYV.

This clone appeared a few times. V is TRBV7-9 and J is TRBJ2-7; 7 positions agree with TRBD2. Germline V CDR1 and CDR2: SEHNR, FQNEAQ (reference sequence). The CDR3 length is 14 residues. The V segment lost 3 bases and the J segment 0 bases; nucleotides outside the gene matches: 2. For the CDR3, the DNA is TGTGCCAGCAGCTTTCTAGCGGACTCCTACGAGCAGTACTTC. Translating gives CASSFLADSYEQYF.

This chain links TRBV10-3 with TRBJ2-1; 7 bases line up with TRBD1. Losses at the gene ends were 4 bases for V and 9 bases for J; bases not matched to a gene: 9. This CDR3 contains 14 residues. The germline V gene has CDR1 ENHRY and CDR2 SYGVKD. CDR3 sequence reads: CAISGRMTGTEQFF. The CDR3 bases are TGTGCCATCAGTGGACGGATGACAGGGACTGAGCAGTTCTTC.

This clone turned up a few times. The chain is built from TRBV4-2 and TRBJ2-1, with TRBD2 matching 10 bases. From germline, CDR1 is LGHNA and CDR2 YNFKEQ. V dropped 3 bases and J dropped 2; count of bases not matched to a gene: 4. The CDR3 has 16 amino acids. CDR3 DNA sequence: TGTGCCAGCAGCCAGAGCGGGGGGGTGACCTACAATGAGCAGTTCTTC. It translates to CASSQSGGVTYNEQFF.

CDR3 sequence (DNA): TGTGCCAGCAGCCTAAATCAGGGCCCTCAGCCCCAGCATTTT. It translates to CASSLNQGPQPQHF. This rearrangement joins TRBV9 to TRBJ1-5, with a tentative D call TRBD1 (5 bases). The CDR3 length is 14 residues. V was trimmed by 4 bases and J by 6 bases, leaving 14 bases between them. Germline CDR1 and CDR2: SGDLS and YYNGEE.

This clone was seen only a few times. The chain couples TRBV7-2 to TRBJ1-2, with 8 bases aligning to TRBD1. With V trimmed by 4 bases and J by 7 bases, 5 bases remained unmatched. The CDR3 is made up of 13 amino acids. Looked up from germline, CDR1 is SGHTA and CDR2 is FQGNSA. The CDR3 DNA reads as TGTGCCAGCAGCTCAGGACAGGGACCTGGCTACACCTTC. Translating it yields CASSSGQGPGYTF.

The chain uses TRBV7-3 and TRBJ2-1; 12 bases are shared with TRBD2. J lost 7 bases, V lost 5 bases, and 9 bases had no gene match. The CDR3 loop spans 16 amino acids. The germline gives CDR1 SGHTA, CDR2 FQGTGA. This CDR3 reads CASSLAGGPSTNEQFF. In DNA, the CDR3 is TGTGCCAGCAGCCTAGCGGGAGGGCCCTCTACAAATGAGCAGTTCTTC.

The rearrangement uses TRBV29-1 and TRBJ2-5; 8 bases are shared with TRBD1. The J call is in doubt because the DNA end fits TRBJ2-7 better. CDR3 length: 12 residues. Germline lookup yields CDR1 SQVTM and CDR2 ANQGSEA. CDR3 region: CSVQGQVGEQYF. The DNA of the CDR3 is TGCAGCGTGCAGGGACAGGTTGGCGAGCAGTACTTC.

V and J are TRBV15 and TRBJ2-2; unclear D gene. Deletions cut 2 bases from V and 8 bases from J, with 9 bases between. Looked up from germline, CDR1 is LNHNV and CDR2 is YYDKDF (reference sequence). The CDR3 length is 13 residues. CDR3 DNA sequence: TGTGCCACCAGCAGATTTAGTTCGGGGGAGCTGTTTTTT. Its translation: CATSRFSSGELFF.

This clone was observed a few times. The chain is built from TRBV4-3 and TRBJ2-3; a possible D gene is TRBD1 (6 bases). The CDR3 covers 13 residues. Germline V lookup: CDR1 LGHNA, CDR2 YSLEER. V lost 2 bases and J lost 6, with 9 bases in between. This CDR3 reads CASSQMRGDTQYF. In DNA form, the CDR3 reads TGCGCCAGCAGCCAAATGAGGGGGGATACGCAGTATTTT.